This is a list of T cell receptor beta chains from one sample in a study of blood T cell repertoires in COVID-19. Profiled with immunoSEQ multiplex PCR; TCRdb holds only in-frame clones, not every one. The repertoire holds tens of thousands of clones, with around 65% as singletons. Sequenced material: peripheral blood. These receptors were obtained from a woman in her seventies with acute or convalescent COVID-19. CDR3s include the opening cysteine and the closing phenylalanine or tryptophan. Each record gives: CDR3 length, D gene, V gene, clone size, J gene, CDR3 protein, CDR3 DNA. The D gene is left open where the match is weak. Only part of the rows carry a size: once, few, many, or a class if the clone is expanded.

14	.	TRBV7-2	.	TRBJ1-1	CASSSNPGNTEAFF	TGTGCCAGCAGCTCGAACCCGGGGAACACTGAAGCTTTCTTT
14	TRBD1	TRBV5-1	few	TRBJ1-2	CASSLEGGEDGYTF	TGCGCCAGCAGCTTGGAAGGGGGCGAGGATGGCTACACCTTC
14	TRBD1	TRBV6-5	.	TRBJ1-6	CASSPGQGHSPLHF	TGTGCCAGCAGTCCTGGACAGGGCCATTCACCCCTCCACTTT
17	.	TRBV19	few	TRBJ1-5	CASSRTGRGVSNQPQHF	TGTGCCAGTAGTCGAACGGGCAGGGGTGTTAGCAATCAGCCCCAGCATTTT
16	TRBD2	TRBV2	.	TRBJ2-3	CASALGTSGSTDTQYF	TGTGCCAGCGCCCTTGGGACTAGCGGGAGCACAGATACGCAGTATTTT
15	.	TRBV28	.	TRBJ1-1	CASSLPLRQVTEAFF	TGTGCCAGCAGCCTACCACTTAGACAGGTCACTGAAGCTTTCTTT
16	TRBD1	TRBV5-1	.	TRBJ1-1	CASRLTGGVLNTEAFF	TGCGCCAGCAGACTAACAGGGGGAGTGTTAAACACTGAAGCTTTCTTT
15	TRBD1	TRBV6-5	.	TRBJ2-7	CASSSWGQGLNEQYF	TGTGCCAGCAGTTCCTGGGGACAGGGTCTCAACGAGCAGTACTTC
14	.	TRBV20-1	.	TRBJ2-7	CSASKEAYQDEQYF	TGCAGTGCTAGTAAGGAGGCGTACCAGGACGAGCAGTACTTC
15	TRBD1	TRBV10-2	.	TRBJ1-5	CASNPTGESNQPQHF	TGCGCCAGCAATCCGACAGGGGAGAGCAATCAGCCCCAGCATTTT
13	.	TRBV5-4	.	TRBJ2-1	CASSLRGSNEQFF	TGTGCCAGCAGCTTGCGGGGTTCCAATGAGCAGTTCTTC
14	.	TRBV2	.	TRBJ2-7	CASSARQSSYEQYF	TGTGCCAGCAGCGCGCGACAGAGCTCCTACGAGCAGTACTTC
15	.	TRBV2	.	TRBJ2-3	CASRRRLTIRDTQYF	TGTGCCAGCAGGAGACGACTTACTATACGAGATACGCAGTATTTT
14	.	TRBV7-9	few	TRBJ2-1	CASSRQSLYNEQFF	TGTGCCAGCAGCCGACAGTCCCTCTACAATGAGCAGTTCTTC
15	.	TRBV18	.	TRBJ2-7	CASSPGAARTYEQYF	TGTGCCAGCTCACCAGGCGCCGCGCGGACCTACGAGCAGTACTTC
15	TRBD1	TRBV3-1/TRBV3-2	.	TRBJ2-1	CASSPPGQGSDEQFF	TGTGCCAGCAGCCCTCCGGGACAGGGGAGCGATGAGCAGTTCTTC
15	TRBD1	TRBV7-9	.	TRBJ2-3	CASSLRQGVTDTQYF	TGTGCCAGCAGCCTACGACAGGGGGTCACAGATACGCAGTATTTT
14	TRBD1	TRBV7-9	.	TRBJ2-1	CAIPGQGRGNEQFF	TGTGCCATACCGGGACAGGGACGCGGCAATGAGCAGTTCTTC
14	.	TRBV19	.	TRBJ2-5	CASSMGGGQETQYF	TGTGCCAGTAGTATGGGAGGGGGCCAAGAGACCCAGTACTTC
14	TRBD2	TRBV19	.	TRBJ2-7	CASSPRGGHYEQYF	TGTGCCAGTAGTCCACGGGGAGGGCACTACGAGCAGTACTTC
13	.	TRBV10-3	.	TRBJ1-5	CAISESTGQPQHF	TGTGCCATCAGTGAGTCGACTGGTCAGCCCCAGCATTTT
12	.	TRBV7-9	.	TRBJ2-3	CASKEGTDTQYF	TGTGCCAGCAAAGAGGGCACAGATACGCAGTATTTT
13	.	TRBV18	.	TRBJ2-2	CASSQGYTGELFF	TGTGCCAGCTCTCAGGGGTACACCGGGGAGCTGTTTTTT
17	TRBD2	TRBV3-1/TRBV3-2	.	TRBJ2-5	CASSRAGTSGMINGSNF	TGTGCCAGCAGCCGGGCCGGGACTAGCGGAATGATTAACGGTTCGAACTTC
17	.	TRBV1	.	TRBJ2-3	CTSSQDRAGHKADTQYF	TGCACCAGCAGCCAAGATAGGGCAGGGCATAAAGCAGATACGCAGTATTTT
14	TRBD2	TRBV19	few	TRBJ2-5	CASSGLAARVTQYF	TGTGCCAGTAGTGGGCTAGCGGCGAGAGTTACCCAGTACTTC
13	TRBD2	TRBV12-3/TRBV12-4	few	TRBJ2-7	CASTGTSGYEQYF	TGTGCCAGCACCGGGACTAGCGGATACGAGCAGTACTTC
16	.	TRBV6-6	few	TRBJ1-6	CASSYSIDLSGSPLHF	TGTGCCAGCAGTTACTCTATTGACCTATCCGGGTCACCCCTCCACTTT
15	.	TRBV4-1	few	TRBJ2-2	CASSQLPGNTGELFF	TGCGCCAGCAGCCAACTCCCGGGGAACACCGGGGAGCTGTTTTTT
14	TRBD1	TRBV10-1	.	TRBJ2-2	CASRPDRDTGELFF	TGCGCCAGCAGGCCCGACAGGGACACCGGGGAGCTGTTTTTT
13	.	TRBV7-8	.	TRBJ2-7	CASSLGASYEQYF	TGTGCCAGCAGCTTAGGAGCCTCCTACGAGCAGTACTTC